The 10 T cell receptor beta chains presented below share a single source sample, sequenced in a study of beta chain features in type 1 diabetes. Every bit of the isolated RNA underwent reverse transcription, so sequencing read expressed TCRB transcripts. Produced via immunoSEQ multiplex PCR; TCRdb's table is partial and in-frame only. The table records 300,000 to 350,000 clones, approximately 8.2% of them present only once. Sequenced: central memory CD4+ T cells from blood. Source of these receptors: a woman younger than 35 in good health.

This clone was observed many times. The chain links TRBV2 to TRBJ2-6, with D possibly being TRBD2 (5 bases). Germline-derived CDR1 and CDR2 are SNHLY and FYNNEI. This CDR3 is built from 13 residues. V lost 8 bases and J 0 bases, leaving 5 bases between the germline ends. CDR3: CASGGSGANVLTF. In nucleotides, the CDR3 is TGTGCCAGCGGAGGCTCTGGGGCCAACGTCCTGACTTTC. The full variable domain, rest sourced from reference TRBV2 and TRBJ2-6, is EPEVTQTPSHQVTQMGQEVILRCVPISNHLYFYWYRQILGQKVEFLVSFYNNEISEKSEIFDDQFSVERPDGSNFTLKIRSTKLEDSAMYFCASGGSGANVLTFGAGSRLTVL.

This clone was seen a handful of times. Within the sample, other DNA sequences also encode this same CDR3. The chain uses TRBV4-2 and TRBJ1-2; 11 nucleotides line up with TRBD1. CDR3 length: 15 amino acids. V lost 2 bases to trimming and J lost 5 bases; unmatched junction nucleotides: 4. CDR1 is LGHNA, CDR2 YNFKEQ, per germline. The CDR3 DNA sequence: TGTGCCAGCAGCCAAAGGGACAGGGGGTTATATGGCTACACCTTC. Translating it yields CASSQRDRGLYGYTF.

The table lists this clone with many counts. The chain recombines TRBV5-4 with TRBJ1-4; a weak D match, TRBD1 (5 bases). Trimming removed 1 base from V and 7 bases from J, with 8 bases in between. The CDR3 has 13 amino acids. From germline, CDR1 is SGHNT and CDR2 YYREEE (reference sequence). CDR3 region: CASSLTGTEKLFF. CDR3 coding DNA: TGTGCCAGCAGCTTGACGGGGACTGAAAAACTGTTTTTT.

This clone was counted only a few times. This chain connects TRBV5-6 to TRBJ2-3; the match to TRBD2 covers 11 bases. The CDR3 is 15 amino acids. Germline CDR1 and CDR2: SGHDT and YYEEEE. J lost 7 bases, V lost 4 bases, and 8 bases had no gene match. The CDR3 nucleotides are TGTGCCAGCAGCCTGGGACTAGCGGTCCTGAATACGCAGTATTTT. Protein sequence: CASSLGLAVLNTQYF.

The sample holds many counts of this clone. Compared with germline, one end of the junction differs, possibly owing to a read error. This sequence joins TRBV15 and TRBJ1-4; a possible D gene is TRBD1 (5 bases). The germline CDR1 and CDR2 sequences are LNHNV and YYDKDF (reference sequence). The CDR3 sequence is 14 residues long. The CDR3 DNA sequence: TGTGCCTCCAGGGCAGAAGTAACTAATGAAAAACTGTTTTTT. It encodes CASRAEVTNEKLFF.

This clone has only a few counts. The CDR3 coding sequence is TGTGCCAGCAGCTTGCCGGGTGTCGGGGAGCTGTTTTTT. Protein sequence: CASSLPGVGELFF. The chain uses TRBV5-4 and TRBJ2-2; D is unresolved. The CDR3 length is 13 residues. Germline CDR1 and CDR2: SGHNT and YYREEE (reference sequence). The V and J ends lost 1 base and 7 bases respectively, with 8 bases between them.

The chain couples TRBV29-1 to TRBJ1-2, with unresolved D. Germline CDR1 SQVTM, CDR2 ANQGSEA. The CDR3 covers 13 residues. V lost 3 bases and J 2 bases, leaving 10 bases between the germline ends. The CDR3 DNA follows: TGCAGCGTTGAGTCTGTCCCCAACTATGGCTACACCTTC. This encodes CSVESVPNYGYTF.

The chain combines TRBV2 with TRBJ2-3; 11 bases line up with TRBD2. The CDR3 consists of 19 residues. Germline V gene sequence: CDR1 SNHLY, CDR2 FYNNEI. Trimming took 2 bases from V and 8 from J; bases not matched to a gene: 18. As DNA, the CDR3 is TGTGCCAGCAGTGAAAGGTCTCTCGTAACTAGCGGGAGTTGGGGTACGCAGTATTTT. This codes for CASSERSLVTSGSWGTQYF.

This clone has just a few counts. The sample contains more than one DNA sequence encoding this CDR3. The gene calls are TRBV7-8 and TRBJ2-5; D is uncertain. The CDR3 spans 12 residues. Trimming took off 1 base at V and 4 bases at J, with 4 bases between the two ends. CDR1 and CDR2 (germline): SGHVS, FQNEAQ. The CDR3 spells CASSLVLETQYF. CDR3 nucleotide sequence: TGTGCCAGCAGCTTAGTCTTAGAGACCCAGTACTTC. The full variable domain, in which reference TRBV7-8 and TRBJ2-5 provide the parts outside the CDR3, is GAGVSQSPRYKVAKRGQDVALRCDPISGHVSLFWYQQALGQGPEFLTYFQNEAQLDKSGLPSDRFFAERPEGSVSTLKIQRTQQEDSAVYLCASSLVLETQYFGPGTRLLVL.

The chain employs TRBV28 and TRBJ2-1; D uncertain. Germline CDR1 reads MDHEN; CDR2 reads SYDVKM. Trimming shortened V by 10 bases and J by 7 bases, and 23 bases separated the two germline ends. The CDR3 is 15 amino acids. The CDR3 DNA follows: TGTGCCAACCCGGTCGGGCGAGGTTTCAAAAATGAGCAGTTCTTC. It codes for CANPVGRGFKNEQFF.